This T cell receptor (beta chain) stems from a study of identical twins' blood T cells. Concerning this clonotype: Given a much more abundant clone one base away, this may be a read error.

TCRdb reanalysed the 5' RACE reads using MiXCR and keeps one entry per CDR3 protein. The sample records fewer than 450,000 distinct CDR3 sequences, over 25% being singletons. CDR3 length: 13 residues. Germline CDR1 SQVTM, CDR2 ANQGSEA. The TCR was taken from a woman between 18 and 50 years old in good health. Sequenced material: PBMCs. The chain uses TRBV29-1 and TRBJ1-1; D is unresolved. As DNA, the CDR3 is TGCAGCGTTGGGCGGGTGATGAACGCTGAAGCTTTCTTT. It codes for CSVGRVMNAEAFF.